This TCR beta chain was recorded in a study of T cells in Graves' hyperthyroidism and ophthalmopathy. For the study at large: The blood sample was taken at first diagnosis, before treatment began.

Amplification targeted TCR beta CDR3 regions from RNA transcripts. HTBI primers were used for first-round RT-PCR of the TCR CDR3. TCRdb re-called the multiplex PCR reads with MiXCR, one entry per CDR3 protein. The profile covers approximately 400,000 distinct CDR3 sequences, with 25% appearing a single time and about 73% taken by the ten largest. Trimming shortened V by 5 bases and J by 4 bases, and 17 bases separated the two germline ends. The CDR3 loop spans 15 amino acids. Germline CDR1 and CDR2: LGHDT and YNNKEL (reference sequence). Calling Graves' hyperthyroidism stable meant ophthalmopathy did not progress within 18 months. Hyperthyroidism patients were newly diagnosed, had disease duration under 2 months, and were aged 18 to 65 years. General study results and limits: Most thyroid clonotypes expanded above 0.001 appeared in blood too.

This clonotype showed up just a few times. Its antigen is undetermined. The chain has TRBV3-1 and TRBJ1-2; tentatively, D is TRBD1 (5 bases). Sequenced input: blood. This clonotype originated in a man between 50 and 59 years old with Graves' hyperthyroidism. This chain's CDR3 is CASSSRTGTLYGYTF. For the CDR3, the DNA is TGTGCCAGCAGCTCCCGGACCGGGACCCTCTATGGCTACACCTTC.